This T cell receptor (beta chain) was identified in a study of T cell responses to AZD1222 COVID-19 vaccine. Study conclusions and caveats: Nearly half of unique spike-specific TCRs reportedly avoided B.1.351 and B.1.1.7 mutated regions. Donors were mostly white British, more females; clonal diversity possibly underestimated. Without day 14 samples, only post-peak T cell repertoires were studied. Spike-specific TCRs gained breadth and depth after people received two AZD1222 doses.

Generated by immunoSEQ multiplex PCR, the TCRdb table keeps only in-frame clones and is missing some. The sample shows 100,000 to 150,000 clones, around 86% of them seen only once. Trimming cost V 8 bases and J 6 bases, with 20 bases left between them. CDR3 size: 14 residues. Germline CDR1 reads SGHRS; CDR2 reads YFSETQ. A word on this clone: What it binds is not known.

The source is an adult in good health. Sequencing used peripheral blood, obtained on day 0 of AZD1222 vaccination. The chain joins TRBV5-1 to TRBJ1-2, with TRBD1 as a possible D gene (6 bases). CDR3 sequence reads: CASSFPGVWDGYTF. The CDR3 DNA is TGCGCCAGTTCCTTCCCAGGGGTCTGGGATGGCTACACCTTC. Full variable domain (missing parts from reference TRBV5-1 and TRBJ1-2): KAGVTQTPRYLIKTRGQQVTLSCSPISGHRSVSWYQQTPGQGLQFLFEYFSETQRNKGNFPGRFSGRQFSNSRSEMNVSTLELGDSALYLCASSFPGVWDGYTFGSGTRLTVV.